Included here is one TCR beta chain sequence, with context. This entry is derived from a study of blood T cell repertoires in COVID-19. As for the study in general: Sites across the United States, Italy and Spain contributed samples from acute and convalescent COVID-19. The analysed material was cDNA or gDNA that came from T cells, B-cell-depleted T cells, or PBMCs.

V shed 3 bases and J 7 bases; nucleotides not matched to a gene: 9. Per the germline V gene, CDR1 is MGHDK and CDR2 is SYGVNS. The CDR3 is made up of 15 amino acids. Authors' processing steps: Estimated nucleated cell counts came from reference gene primer amplification. Clones were sequenced by immunoSEQ multiplex PCR, and TCRdb holds only the in-frame ones, with some missing. Clone size and V and J calls were adopted from that table, with D and trimming inferred from the DNA. The sample holds approximately 150,000 clones, around 83% seen once. The TCR was taken from a woman aged 55-69 years with acute or convalescent COVID-19. The chain is built from TRBV25-1 and TRBJ2-1, with 7 bases lining up with TRBD2. What was sequenced was peripheral blood. CDR3: CASSEPGTILNEQFF. CDR3 DNA: TGTGCCAGCAGTGAGCCCGGGACTATCCTGAATGAGCAGTTCTTC.